The 4 T cell receptor beta chains reported below all come from one sample, sequenced in a study of cytomegalovirus exposure and HLA in healthy donors (dated by TCRdb to about 2017). The library was prepared using the immunoSEQ multiplex PCR assay. TCRdb carries this immuneACCESS record with in-frame sequences only. Its versions omit some clonotypes, under half of them owing to an unresolved V gene in the studies checked, with the rest unexplained. In this sample the table shows roughly 84,000 clones, approximately 91% of which occur a single time. Jointly, the top ten make up 2.1% of the sample. The sequencing input was PBMCs. All receptors derive from a man aged 25 to 45 in good health and CMV-seronegative.

The chain employs TRBV27 and TRBJ2-1; D possibly corresponds to TRBD2 (6 bases). The V and J ends lost 4 bases and 9 bases respectively, with 19 bases between them. CDR3 size: 15 residues. Germline V gene lookup returns CDR1 MNHEY and CDR2 SMNVEV (reference sequence). CDR3 residues: CASSSQPGGTAEQFF. CDR3 in DNA: TGTGCCAGCAGTTCCCAGCCAGGCGGGACCGCTGAGCAGTTCTTC.

The chain is built from TRBV28 and TRBJ2-7, with TRBD1 identical over 7 bases. With V trimmed by 5 bases and J by 2 bases, 12 bases remained unmatched. The CDR3 has 16 amino acids. Germline V gene lookup returns CDR1 MDHEN and CDR2 SYDVKM. CDR3 DNA sequence: TGTGCCAGCAGTATAGCCGCGGCCACAGGGGCCTACGAGCAGTACTTC. Translation: CASSIAAATGAYEQYF. The full variable domain, with the rest looked up from reference TRBV28 and TRBJ2-7, is DVKVTQSSRYLVKRTGEKVFLECVQDMDHENMFWYRQDPGLGLRLIYFSYDVKMKEKGDIPEGYSVSREKKERFSLILESASTNQTSMYLCASSIAAATGAYEQYFGPGTRLTVT.

This rearrangement joins TRBV19 to TRBJ1-4, with 7 bases matching TRBD1. Unmatched junction bases numbered 3, after V lost 7 bases and J lost 7 bases. This CDR3 comprises 12 residues. Germline V CDR1 and CDR2: LNHDA, SQIVND (reference sequence). The CDR3 DNA sequence: TGTGCCAGTAATCACAGGGGTGAAAAACTGTTTTTT. Protein sequence: CASNHRGEKLFF.

The rearrangement links TRBV28 to TRBJ1-5; D is unclear. The CDR3 has 13 amino acids. Germline V gene data show CDR1 as MDHEN and CDR2 as SYDVKM. The V and J ends lost 7 bases and 7 bases respectively, with 14 bases between them. The DNA of the CDR3 is TGTGCCAGCACCTTACCAAATGGCCAGCCCCAGCATTTT. Its protein is CASTLPNGQPQHF.